Below, 17 T cell receptor beta chains from the same sample are listed, as sequenced in a study of blood T cell repertoires in COVID-19. Assay: immunoSEQ multiplex PCR; the TCRdb copy retains only in-frame clones and omits some. The table lists 200,000 to 250,000 clones, approximately 87% of them singletons. Sequenced: peripheral blood. Receptors were obtained from a woman in her 70s with active or convalescent COVID-19.

This rearrangement joins TRBV5-4 to TRBJ2-2, with 7 bases identical to TRBD1. The V gene's germline CDR1 is SGHNT and CDR2 YYREEE (reference sequence). V was pared by 3 bases and J by 2 bases, with 7 bases of the junction left unmatched. The CDR3 totals 16 residues. Here the CDR3 reads CASSSRDSQNTGELFF. Written as DNA, the CDR3 is TGTGCCAGCAGCTCCCGGGACAGCCAAAACACCGGGGAGCTGTTTTTT.

This clone was recorded a few times. J is TRBJ2-1 and V is TRBV4-1, with a tentative D call TRBD2 (5 bases). V was clipped by 4 bases and J by 0 bases, with 10 bases between them. Germline CDR1 MGHRA, CDR2 YSYEKL. This CDR3 region has 15 residues. This CDR3 reads CASSPVGSSYNEQFF. CDR3 DNA: TGCGCCAGCAGCCCCGTAGGGAGCTCCTACAATGAGCAGTTCTTC.

This chain uses TRBV7-2 with TRBJ2-3, with D unresolved. The CDR3 has 14 amino acids. Germline assignment: CDR1 SGHTA and CDR2 FQGNSA. V lost 2 bases to trimming and J lost 0 bases, with 6 bases between them. CDR3 sequence reads: CASSLFSSTDTQYF. CDR3 DNA: TGTGCCAGCAGCTTATTCTCTAGCACAGATACGCAGTATTTT.

The genes are TRBV11-3 and TRBJ2-3; maybe TRBD1 (6 bases). Germline V gene sequence: CDR1 SGHNT, CDR2 YENEEA. V was shortened by 3 bases and J by 4 bases, with 8 bases between the two germline ends. The CDR3 is 13 amino acids. CDR3 sequence: CASSFTGPDTQYF. As DNA, the CDR3 is TGTGCCAGCAGCTTTACAGGGCCAGATACGCAGTATTTT.

The chain carries TRBV5-1 and TRBJ2-5; a weak D match, TRBD2 (6 bases). Trimming took off 0 bases at V and 4 bases at J, with 13 bases between the two ends. Looked up from germline, CDR1 is SGHRS and CDR2 is YFSETQ. CDR3 length: 15 residues. The CDR3 nucleotides are TGCGCCAGCAGCTTGGTAGCGGCCGGGGGAGAGACCCAGTACTTC. Its protein product is CASSLVAAGGETQYF.

V is TRBV3-1 (or the pseudogene TRBV3-2) and J is TRBJ1-5, with D possibly matching TRBD1 (5 bases). Looked up from germline, CDR1 is LGHDT and CDR2 is YNNKEL (reference sequence). V lost 1 base and J lost 5, with 9 bases in between. The CDR3 is 14 residues long. The CDR3 protein is CASSQVLGDQPQHF. The CDR3 DNA sequence: TGTGCCAGCAGCCAAGTATTAGGGGATCAGCCCCAGCATTTT.

V gene TRBV7-3 combines with J gene TRBJ2-1, with 10 bases that match TRBD1. V lost 5 bases to trimming and J lost 7 bases; unmatched junction nucleotides: 8. Germline assignment: CDR1 SGHTA and CDR2 FQGTGA. The CDR3 covers 15 residues. DNA for the CDR3: TGTGCCAGCAGCCCTAGGGGACAGGGGTTTAATGAGCAGTTCTTC. It specifies CASSPRGQGFNEQFF.

The V call is TRBV9, the J call TRBJ1-1, with D possibly matching TRBD1 (6 bases). This CDR3 is 14 amino acids long. CDR1 is SGDLS, CDR2 YYNGEE, per germline. Trimming removed 0 bases at V and 3 bases at J, with 9 bases between. CDR3 region: CASSVEGGDTEAFF. In nucleotides, the CDR3 is TGTGCCAGCAGCGTAGAAGGGGGAGACACTGAAGCTTTCTTT. Drawing the rest from reference TRBV9 and TRBJ1-1, the complete variable domain is DSGVTQTPKHLITATGQRVTLRCSPRSGDLSVYWYQQSLDQGLQFLIQYYNGEERAKGNILERFSAQQFPDLHSELNLSSLELGDSALYFCASSVEGGDTEAFFGQGTRLTVV.

The chain couples TRBV29-1 to TRBJ2-3, with 10 bases that match TRBD2. The CDR3 is 15 residues long. Germline lookup yields CDR1 SQVTM and CDR2 ANQGSEA. The J segment lost 6 bases and the V segment lost 7 bases, leaving 13 bases of the junction unmatched. CDR3 coding DNA: TGCAGCGCTAGAGGGGGACTAGCGCTATTGGATACGCAGTATTTT. Encoded protein: CSARGGLALLDTQYF.

The chain combines TRBV5-3 with TRBJ1-5; TRBD1 is a possible D gene (5 bases). TRBV5-3 carries the ORF label, with uncertain function. The ends were cut back, 6 bases at V and 4 bases at J, with 14 bases in the middle. This CDR3 contains 14 residues. In DNA form, the CDR3 reads TGTGCCAGAACCGGCGGGGGTGTGAATCAGCCCCAGCATTTT. Protein: CARTGGGVNQPQHF.

The chain links TRBV5-1 to TRBJ2-7, with TRBD1 matching over 9 bases. The V segment lost 9 bases and the J segment 6 bases; nucleotides outside the gene matches: 19. This CDR3 contains 16 residues. Germline loops: CDR1 SGHRS, CDR2 YFSETQ. This chain's CDR3 is CAIPDNSGTGISEQYF. The CDR3 region has the DNA TGCGCCATCCCAGACAATTCCGGGACAGGGATTTCCGAGCAGTACTTC.

V usage is TRBV24-1 and J usage is TRBJ2-5; 9 bases match TRBD2. The ends lost 4 bases at V and 0 bases at J; junction bases unmatched: 8. The CDR3 is made up of 17 amino acids. Germline CDR1 is KGHDR and CDR2 is SFDVKD. This chain's CDR3 is CATSDGLSGRYQETQYF. The CDR3 nucleotides read TGTGCCACCAGTGACGGGCTAAGCGGGAGGTACCAAGAGACCCAGTACTTC.

The table lists this clone with a few counts. The chain employs TRBV18 and TRBJ2-7; 9 bases match TRBD1. CDR3 length: 14 amino acids. CDR1 and CDR2 from the germline V gene are KGHSH and LQKENI. After removal of 5 bases from V and 1 base from J, the junction contained 3 bases not matched to a gene. CDR3 sequence (DNA): TGTGCCAGCTCATGGGGACAGGGATCCTACGAGCAGTACTTC. This sequence encodes CASSWGQGSYEQYF.

The gene calls are TRBV6-1 and TRBJ2-7, with D maybe TRBD2 (6 bases). Trimming cost V 1 base and J 6 bases, with 7 bases left between them. This CDR3 region has 12 residues. The V gene's germline CDR1 is MNHNS and CDR2 SASEGT. The CDR3: CASSEVGGEQYF. CDR3 nucleotides: TGTGCCAGCAGTGAAGTGGGGGGCGAGCAGTACTTC.

V gene TRBV4-1 combines with J gene TRBJ1-2, with TRBD1 identical over 9 bases. This CDR3 comprises 16 residues. CDR1 and CDR2 from the germline V gene are MGHRA and YSYEKL. The V segment lost 1 base and the J segment 3 bases; nucleotides outside the gene matches: 6. CDR3 region: CASSQGPGQGYYGYTF. The CDR3 coding sequence is TGCGCCAGCAGCCAAGGACCGGGACAGGGTTACTATGGCTACACCTTC.

The table lists this clone with many counts. The J gene is TRBJ2-1, the V gene TRBV10-3; D may be TRBD2 (6 bases). Germline CDR1 ENHRY, CDR2 SYGVKD. This CDR3 region has 14 residues. Deletions cut 6 bases from V and 4 bases from J, with 13 bases between. CDR3 nucleotide sequence: TGTGCCATCAGCCCAGGCGGGGAGTACAATGAGCAGTTCTTC. This encodes CAISPGGEYNEQFF.

This chain uses TRBV11-3 with TRBJ2-2, with D perhaps TRBD1 (6 bases). The CDR3 runs to 15 residues. Germline V gives CDR1 SGHNT, CDR2 YENEEA. The V end lost 1 base, the J end lost 4 bases, and 10 bases lay between the germline ends. CDR3 protein: CASSLGGRGTGELFF. The DNA for the CDR3 is TGTGCCAGCAGCTTAGGGGGCAGGGGCACCGGGGAGCTGTTTTTT.